This TCR beta chain was documented in a study of cytomegalovirus exposure and HLA in healthy donors. The PCR was carried out with 60 Vbeta primers and 13 Jbeta primers. Only in-frame clones appear in the TCRdb table, and some are missing; sequencing was by immunoSEQ multiplex PCR. The table records about 80,000 clones, approximately 66% of them present only once. Germline V gene lookup returns CDR1 ENHRY and CDR2 SYGVKD. CDR3 length: 13 residues. Deletions cut 5 bases from V and 0 bases from J, with 4 bases between. This TCR was sampled from a male donor in good health and CMV-seropositive. This rearrangement joins TRBV10-3 to TRBJ1-4; D unresolved. The material sequenced was PBMCs. In DNA form, the CDR3 reads TGTGCCATCAGTACAGCAACTAATGAAAAACTGTTTTTT. As protein: CAISTATNEKLFF.